This passage covers 22 T cell receptor beta chains from one sample sequenced in a study of T cell clonality in common variable immunodeficiency (dated by TCRdb to 2015 to 2017). The library was made by the immunoSEQ multiplex PCR assay. The table was pulled from immuneACCESS by TCRdb, which kept in-frame rearrangements only. Such tables lose some clones; where checked, under half of the loss comes from unresolved V genes, and the rest has no known cause. The table notes about 35,000 clones here, none of them singletons. Around 4% of the sample is taken by the ten largest. The sample consisted of peripheral blood mononuclear cells. The source is a person aged 18 to 75 in good health.

This clone has ten or more counts. The read ends 3 residues shy of where the CDR3 ends; the end is completed using the germline J gene. This rearrangement joins TRBV7-2 to TRBJ2-3, with D tentatively TRBD2 (7 bases). Germline CDR1 SGHTA, CDR2 FQGNSA. Between the trimmed V and J ends, which lost 8 bases and 6 bases, there was a span of 21 bases. The CDR3 is made up of 15 amino acids. The sequenced CDR3 bases are TGTGCCAGCCTAATAGGGGGGGCGAAACGGGATACG. Its translation: CASLIGGAKRDT. From start to end, the CDR3 is CASLIGGAKRDTQYF.

Concerning this clone itself: The read ends 3 residues before the CDR3 terminus; that terminus is restored from the germline J gene. This rearrangement joins TRBV19 to TRBJ1-2; D not certain. This CDR3 has 15 residues. Germline V gene sequence: CDR1 LNHDA, CDR2 SQIVND (reference sequence). The CDR3 bases that were read are TGTGCCAGTAGTATAGGTCGAGGGTATAGTTACGAC. This translates into CASSIGRGYSYD. The full CDR3 protein is CASSIGRGYSYDYTF. The full variable domain, in which reference TRBV19 and TRBJ1-2 provide the parts outside the CDR3, is DGGITQSPKYLFRKEGQNVTLSCEQNLNHDAMYWYRQDPGQGLRLIYYSQIVNDFQKGDIAEGYSVSREKKESFPLTVTSAQKNPTAFYLCASSIGRGYSYDYTFGSGTRLTVV.

This clone occurred many times. The CDR3 end falls 3 residues outside the read, so it is completed with the germline J gene. The chain employs TRBV18 and TRBJ1-1, with no clear D. V lost 4 bases and J lost 4, with 10 bases in between. Germline V lookup: CDR1 KGHSH, CDR2 LQKENI. The CDR3 runs to 13 residues. The DNA read from the CDR3 is TGTGCCAGCTCACTCTCAAGTAGCACTGAA. It encodes CASSLSSSTE. The full CDR3 protein reads CASSLSSSTEAFF.

This clone was found a few times. CDR3 bases read: TGTGCCTGCCCCCTTCGAGGTCAAGGGGAGACG. Translation gives CACPLRGQGET. The full CDR3 is CACPLRGQGETQYF. This chain joins TRBV30 and TRBJ2-3; D could derive from TRBD1 or TRBD2 (5 bases each). The CDR3 is cut off 3 residues early in the read; its end comes from the germline J gene. CDR1 and CDR2 from the germline V gene are GTSNPN and SVGIG (reference sequence). This CDR3 is built from 14 residues.

In this sample, this clone turned up many times. Incomplete CDR3 DNA: TGTGCCAGCAGCCGGACAGGGGGTGAAAAA. This encodes CASSRTGGEK. The full CDR3 is CASSRTGGEKLFF. The chain joins TRBV11-3 to TRBJ1-4, with TRBD1 matching over 10 bases. Read data end 3 residues before the CDR3 end; the end is taken from the germline J gene. The CDR3 sequence is 13 residues long. The V and J ends lost 5 bases and 7 bases, in that order; junction bases with no gene match: 1. The germline V gene encodes CDR1 SGHNT and CDR2 YENEEA.

There are many counts of this clone. The read halts 3 residues ahead of the CDR3 end, with the missing end drawn from the germline J gene. The rearrangement links TRBV5-1 to TRBJ1-4, with a weak D call TRBD1 (5 bases). The CDR3 sequence is 15 residues long. The germline gives CDR1 SGHRS, CDR2 YFSETQ. V lost 3 bases and J lost 6, with 15 bases in between. CDR3 in amino acids: CASSSGGEIDEKLFF. The CDR3 DNA, read in part, is TGCGCCAGCAGCTCGGGGGGGGAAATCGATGAAAAA. Together with reference TRBV5-1 and TRBJ1-4, the CDR3 gives the full variable domain: KAGVTQTPRYLIKTRGQQVTLSCSPISGHRSVSWYQQTPGQGLQFLFEYFSETQRNKGNFPGRFSGRQFSNSRSEMNVSTLELGDSALYLCASSSGGEIDEKLFFGSGTQLSVL.

At least ten counts were recorded for this clone. The DNA ends 3 residues before the CDR3 does, and the rest of the CDR3 is filled in from the germline J gene. V is TRBV7-1 and J is TRBJ2-1; 12 positions match TRBD2. TRBV7-1 is reported as an ORF; its role is uncertain. The CDR3 loop spans 20 amino acids. After removal of 3 bases from V and 0 bases from J, the junction contained 12 bases not matched to a gene. The DNA read from the CDR3 is TGTGCCAGCAGCTCGAGACTAGCGGGAGACCCCCCGAGCTCCTACAATGAG. It translates to CASSSRLAGDPPSSYNE. Given in full, the CDR3 is CASSSRLAGDPPSSYNEQFF.

This clone was seen repeatedly, ten times or more. The sequenced fragment ends 3 residues before the CDR3 boundary, so the rest is inferred from the germline J gene. The genes are TRBV12-3 or TRBV12-4 and TRBJ2-1; D perhaps matches TRBD1 (6 bases). The CDR3 runs to 15 residues. Trimming pared 1 base from V and 9 bases from J, leaving 16 bases between. This CDR3 reads CASSLVTGGQGEQFF. The sequenced part of the CDR3 DNA is TGTGCCAGCAGTTTAGTGACAGGTGGTCAGGGTGAG.

This clone was counted many times. The missing CDR3 end, 3 residues past where the read stops, is filled in from the germline J gene. The chain recombines TRBV29-1 with TRBJ1-1, with D perhaps matching TRBD1 (5 bases). V was cut by 0 bases and J by 6 bases, with 5 bases left in between. The CDR3 spans 11 residues. From germline, CDR1 is SQVTM and CDR2 ANQGSEA. Incomplete CDR3 DNA: TGCAGCGTTGAAGAAGGGGCTGAA. Translation gives CSVEEGAE. The whole CDR3 protein is CSVEEGAEAFF.

This clone was seen a few times. The sequenced part of the CDR3 DNA is TGTGCCAGCAGCCCGGGGCGGGGTGCGATCTATGGC. Its translation: CASSPGRGAIYG. The CDR3, in full, reads CASSPGRGAIYGAFF. V is TRBV7-2 and J is TRBJ1-1; maybe TRBD1 (5 bases). From the germline J gene comes the end of the CDR3, since the read stops 3 residues before it. This CDR3 spans 15 amino acids. Germline CDR1 is SGHTA and CDR2 is FQGNSA.

A remark on this clone: The missing CDR3 end, 3 residues past where the read stops, is filled in from the germline J gene. V is TRBV6-4 and J is TRBJ2-3; D remains unclear. Trimming cost V 0 bases and J 0 bases, with 7 bases left between them. The V gene's germline CDR1 is MRHNA and CDR2 SNTAGT. CDR3 length equals 15 residues. CDR3 DNA, as far as it was read: TGTGCCAGCAGTGACTCCGCAGATAGCACAGATACG. Its translation: CASSDSADSTDT. The full CDR3 reads CASSDSADSTDTQYF.

This clone was counted a few times. The read stops 3 residues short of the end of the CDR3; the missing end is completed from the germline J gene. The chain is built from TRBV19 and TRBJ1-1, with D perhaps matching TRBD1 (6 bases). Germline V gives CDR1 LNHDA, CDR2 SQIVND (reference sequence). This CDR3 comprises 13 residues. The CDR3: CASIKLGGGKAFF. The DNA read from the CDR3 is TGTGCCAGTATTAAGCTAGGGGGGGGAAAG.

This clone was detected ten times or more. The CDR3 goes on 3 residues after the read ends, and that part is filled in from the germline J gene. J is TRBJ1-6 and V is TRBV20-1; possibly TRBD1 for D (5 bases). CDR3 length equals 13 residues. Germline V lookup: CDR1 DFQATT, CDR2 SNEGSKA (reference sequence). The part of the CDR3 DNA that was read is TGCAGTGCTAGAGAATGGACACTACGGACC. Amino acids: CSAREWTLRT. The whole CDR3 sequence reads CSAREWTLRTLHF.

Concerning this clone itself: Read coverage stops 3 residues before the CDR3 terminus; the germline J gene supplies the remainder. The V call is TRBV5-1, the J call TRBJ1-1, with D perhaps TRBD1 (5 bases). The V end was cut by 4 bases, the J end by 3 bases, with 13 bases between. CDR1 and CDR2 (germline): SGHRS, YFSETQ. The CDR3 loop spans 14 amino acids. The CDR3 bases that were read are TGCGCCAGCAGCGAACGAGGACAAGACACTGAA. Its translation is CASSERGQDTE. The full CDR3 protein reads CASSERGQDTEAFF.

This clone has only a few counts. The read terminates 3 residues ahead of where the CDR3 ends, so the germline J gene completes it. At the DNA level, this CDR3 is encoded by other sequences in the same sample as well. The V call is TRBV7-9, the J call TRBJ1-3; D gene unclear. The V end was cut by 2 bases, the J end by 8 bases, with 7 bases between. Germline lookup yields CDR1 SEHNR and CDR2 FQNEAQ (reference sequence). The CDR3 spans 12 residues. CDR3 residues: CASSLIGDTIYF. The CDR3 bases that were read are TGTGCCAGCAGCTTAATCGGGGACACC.

In this sample, this clone turned up many times. An end of the junction does not agree with germline; a read error may underlie this. The read falls 3 residues short of the CDR3 end, and the missing part is taken from the germline J gene. The chain uses TRBV7-2 and TRBJ2-1; unclear D gene. The CDR3 sequence is 11 residues long. The germline CDR1 and CDR2 sequences are SGHTA and FQGNSA. CDR3 in amino acids: CASSSFNEQFF. The DNA read from the CDR3 is TGTGCCAGCAGCTCCTTCAATGAG. The full variable domain, completed using reference TRBV7-2 and TRBJ2-1, is GAGVSQSPSNKVTEKGKDVELRCDPISGHTALYWYRQSLGQGLEFLIYFQGNSAPDKSGLPSDRFSAERTGGSVSTLTIQRTQQEDSAVYLCASSSFNEQFFGPGTRLTVL.

This clone was seen ten or more times. The read comes to an end 3 residues before the CDR3 does, leaving the germline J gene to fill in the end. This chain uses TRBV20-1 with TRBJ1-5; TRBD1 matches at 7 bases. Trimming at V came to 6 bases and at J to 0 bases, leaving 5 bases not matched to a gene. The CDR3 covers 14 residues. CDR1 is DFQATT, CDR2 SNEGSKA, per germline (reference sequence). CDR3 bases read: TGCAGTGCAAAGACAGGGTTTAGCAATCAGCCC. The encoded protein is CSAKTGFSNQP. The whole CDR3 is CSAKTGFSNQPQHF.

This clone has a count of ten or more. The read terminates 3 residues ahead of where the CDR3 ends, so the germline J gene completes it. This rearrangement joins TRBV2 to TRBJ2-5; 8 positions match TRBD2. Trimming cost V 8 bases and J 4 bases; bases outside gene matches: 9. The CDR3 is 14 residues long. CDR1 SNHLY and CDR2 FYNNEI come from the germline V gene. This CDR3 reads CASSPGLGGETQYF. The sequenced part of the CDR3 DNA is TGTGCCAGCTCCCCGGGACTAGGAGGAGAGACC.

This clone was seen ten or more times. The read halts 3 residues ahead of the CDR3 end, with the missing end drawn from the germline J gene. V and J are TRBV7-9 and TRBJ1-4, with D perhaps matching TRBD1 (5 bases). The CDR3 spans 15 residues. V gave up 0 bases and J gave up 8 bases, with 13 bases separating them. Germline CDR1 reads SEHNR; CDR2 reads FQNEAQ (reference sequence). CDR3 bases read: TGTGCCAGCAGCTTAGCCCTCGGGGGATGGGAAAAA. Translated: CASSLALGGWEK. The entire CDR3 sequence reads CASSLALGGWEKLFF.

This clone came up a few times. The read finishes 3 residues shy of the CDR3 end, and the germline J gene is used to complete it. The chain combines TRBV10-3 with TRBJ2-1; D perhaps matches TRBD2 (5 bases). The length of the CDR3 is 14 residues. Per the germline V gene, CDR1 is ENHRY and CDR2 is SYGVKD. Trimming cost V 6 bases and J 2 bases, with 11 bases left between them. CDR3 protein: CAIRDSDPYNEQFF. CDR3 DNA, as far as it was read: TGTGCCATCAGGGATAGCGACCCCTACAATGAG.

This clone was counted ten times or more. The read stops 3 residues short of the end of the CDR3; the missing end is completed from the germline J gene. The chain has TRBV27 and TRBJ2-1; 8 bases fit TRBD2. The CDR3 totals 18 residues. CDR1 MNHEY and CDR2 SMNVEV come from the germline V gene (reference sequence). V dropped 0 bases and J dropped 1; count of bases not matched to a gene: 8. The covered CDR3 bases are TGTGCCAGCAGTTTATCTGGACCCGGGGGGGGGTCCTACAATGAG. Its protein product is CASSLSGPGGGSYNE. The whole CDR3 protein is CASSLSGPGGGSYNEQFF.

This clone was seen repeatedly, ten times or more. The read stops 3 residues short of the end of the CDR3; the missing end is completed from the germline J gene. V usage is TRBV19 and J usage is TRBJ2-5; 11 bases align to TRBD2. The V gene end was trimmed by 4 bases and the J gene end by 4 bases; junction bases not matched to a gene: 11. The length of the CDR3 is 17 residues. Germline CDR1 LNHDA, CDR2 SQIVND (reference sequence). CDR3 bases read: TGTGCCAGTAGTACAACCCATCTAGCGGGGGGACCAGAGACC. This sequence encodes CASSTTHLAGGPET. The entire CDR3 is CASSTTHLAGGPETQYF.